The 10 T cell receptor beta chains below were found in one sample sequenced in a study of CD8 T cells in ankylosing spondylitis. Each CDR3 protein gets one entry after TCRdb re-called the 5' RACE reads with MiXCR. The sample lists approximately 220,000 distinct CDR3 sequences; more than 25% were seen once. Sequencing was done on a sample of blood, either unsorted or a sorted T cell fraction (not recorded which). The receptors were sampled from a male donor with ankylosing spondylitis or in good health (not recorded which).

V gene TRBV9 combines with J gene TRBJ2-1; 8 nucleotides line up with TRBD2. The CDR3 is 16 amino acids. Germline lookup yields CDR1 SGDLS and CDR2 YYNGEE. V shed 4 bases, J shed 0 bases, and the junction held 6 bases outside the gene matches. CDR3 loop: CASSPSGSNSYNEQFF. The CDR3 coding sequence is TGTGCCAGCAGCCCAAGCGGGAGTAACTCCTACAATGAGCAGTTCTTC.

This clonotype was found many times. The chain has TRBV5-1 and TRBJ2-7; the D gene is possibly TRBD1 (6 bases). V gave up 3 bases and J gave up 6 bases, with 13 bases separating them. Germline CDR1 SGHRS, CDR2 YFSETQ. The CDR3 sequence is 13 residues long. The CDR3 nucleotides read TGCGCCAGCAGCTCATATACAGGGACCGAGCAGTACTTC. Its translation: CASSSYTGTEQYF.

The CDR3 DNA reads as TGCAGTGCTAGAGATGGGAGGGGGGGATCACCCCTCCACTTT. Amino acid sequence: CSARDGRGGSPLHF. This sequence joins TRBV20-1 and TRBJ1-6; tentative D call: TRBD1 (6 bases). Germline CDR1 is DFQATT and CDR2 is SNEGSKA (reference sequence). The length of the CDR3 is 14 residues. Trimming shortened V by 0 bases and J by 10 bases, and 13 bases separated the two germline ends.

This clonotype was observed a few times. The chain joins TRBV20-1 to TRBJ1-2, with 7 bases that match TRBD1. CDR1 DFQATT and CDR2 SNEGSKA come from the germline V gene (reference sequence). This CDR3 is 15 amino acids long. V was clipped by 1 base and J by 3 bases; unmatched bases: 8. CDR3 sequence reads: CSARGHRGKDYGYTF. The CDR3 DNA follows: TGCAGTGCTAGAGGTCACAGGGGCAAGGACTATGGCTACACCTTC.

This clonotype was counted at least ten times. The CDR3 region has the DNA TGTGCCAGCAGCTTGTTGACTAGCGGCACAGATACGCAGTATTTT. Residues: CASSLLTSGTDTQYF. The rearrangement uses TRBV11-2 and TRBJ2-3; 8 bases are shared with TRBD2. The CDR3 has 15 amino acids. The germline V gene has CDR1 SGHAT and CDR2 FQNNGV. V lost 3 bases and J lost 1; bases outside the gene matches: 3. Full variable domain (outside the CDR3, taken from reference TRBV11-2 and TRBJ2-3): EAGVAQSPRYKIIEKRQSVAFWCNPISGHATLYWYQQILGQGPKLLIQFQNNGVVDDSQLPKDRFSAERLKGVDSTLKIQPAKLEDSAVYLCASSLLTSGTDTQYFGPGTRLTVL.

This clonotype was detected many times. The chain employs TRBV18 and TRBJ1-2, with D tentatively TRBD1 (5 bases). This CDR3 has 15 residues. Trimming took 3 bases from V and 1 from J, leaving 12 bases between them. From germline, CDR1 is KGHSH and CDR2 LQKENI. The CDR3 spells CASSPSTDLNYGYTF. The CDR3 bases are TGTGCCAGCTCACCGTCGACAGACCTTAACTATGGCTACACCTTC.

The chain carries TRBV29-1 and TRBJ2-1; D remains unclear. The CDR3 spans 10 residues. The germline gives CDR1 SQVTM, CDR2 ANQGSEA. Trimming shortened V by 6 bases and J by 6 bases, and 6 bases separated the two germline ends. The CDR3 DNA is TGCAGCGTCGCTCCCAATGAGCAGTTCTTC. It translates to CSVAPNEQFF.

The chain has TRBV5-6 and TRBJ1-1; D is uncertain. The V gene lost 3 bases and the J gene lost 3 bases, with 15 bases spanning the gap. The CDR3 has 15 amino acids. The germline gives CDR1 SGHDT, CDR2 YYEEEE. Here the CDR3 reads CASSYLGLMDTEAFF. The CDR3 bases are TGTGCCAGCAGCTACCTCGGGTTGATGGACACTGAAGCTTTCTTT.

The gene calls are TRBV15 and TRBJ2-7, with D perhaps TRBD1 or TRBD2 (5 bases each). Per germline, CDR1 LNHNV and CDR2 YYDKDF (reference sequence). The CDR3 contains 13 residues. V was pared by 0 bases and J by 6 bases, with 9 bases between. The CDR3 region has the DNA TGTGCCACCAGCAGAGAAGGGACCTCCGAGCAGTACTTC. This translates into CATSREGTSEQYF.

This clonotype was observed at least ten times. CDR3: CASSPLAGFEAFF. In DNA, the CDR3 is TGTGCCAGCAGCCCACTCGCAGGATTTGAAGCTTTCTTT. The V call is TRBV6-2 or TRBV6-3, the J call TRBJ1-1, with D uncertain. The CDR3 runs 13 residues. The V and J ends lost 6 bases and 7 bases respectively, with 15 bases between them. Looked up from germline, CDR1 is MNHEY and CDR2 is SVGEGT.